This record looks at one T cell receptor beta chain sequence and its context. These data belong to a study of T cell changes during pregnancy in multiple sclerosis. Per germline, CDR1 LNHDA and CDR2 SQIVND (reference sequence). The CDR3 length is 14 residues. Trimming removed 6 bases at V and 7 bases at J, with 16 bases between. Libraries were prepared by immunoSEQ multiplex PCR; TCRdb keeps only in-frame clonotypes and omits some of them. The table includes tens of thousands of clones, over 80% detected once. The TCR originated in a female donor with multiple sclerosis, enrolled in a pregnancy study. This chain links TRBV19 with TRBJ1-5; tentative D call: TRBD1 (6 bases). The source was CD4+ T cells from peripheral blood mononuclear cells, collected in the third trimester of pregnancy. The CDR3: CASRGAGDIQPQHF. The DNA for the CDR3 is TGTGCCAGTAGGGGGGCGGGGGACATCCAGCCCCAGCATTTT.